One sample yielded the 20 T cell receptor beta chains listed below, sequenced in a study of regulatory T cells in long-lasting Graves disease. The time point denotes: newly diagnosed GD, antithyroid drugs for less than 3 months. TCR sequences were obtained from RNA taken from PBMCs. The TCR beta library used iRepertoire HTBI primers with Arm-PCR amplification of CDR3. MiXCR, applied by TCRdb to the multiplex PCR reads, yields one record per CDR3 protein. The table includes some 490,000 distinct CDR3 sequences, approximately 12% detected once. These data also formed part of another study, on T cells in Graves' hyperthyroidism and ophthalmopathy.

The specimen comprised peripheral blood mononuclear cells (PBMCs), sampled at new diagnosis, from a patient treated with antithyroid drugs. Receptor source: a woman aged 25-40 years with Graves disease.

On this clonotype: A much larger clone differs by one base, so this may be a read error. This chain joins TRBV7-2 and TRBJ1-1, with 9 bases that match TRBD1. Germline CDR1 reads SGHTA; CDR2 reads FQGNSA. The length of the CDR3 is 15 residues. CDR3 DNA: TGTGCCAACAGCTTAGCGAGGGGACAGGGCACTGAAGCTTTCTTT. Translating gives CANSLARGQGTEAFF.

The table lists this clonotype with many counts. The chain uses TRBV12-3 or TRBV12-4 and TRBJ2-6; no clear D. V was cut by 2 bases and J by 5 bases, with 7 bases left in between. The CDR3 runs to 14 residues. The CDR3 DNA is TGTGCCAGCAGTTTAAAGGCGTGGGCCAACGTCCTGACTTTC. Its protein product is CASSLKAWANVLTF.

This clonotype was detected a few times. The chain employs TRBV5-6 and TRBJ1-2; tentative D call: TRBD1 (5 bases). CDR1 is SGHDT, CDR2 YYEEEE, per germline. CDR3 length equals 15 residues. Trimming pared 1 base from V and 4 bases from J, leaving 14 bases between. The CDR3 here is CASSLTGPLFYGYTF. CDR3 nucleotides: TGTGCCAGCAGCTTGACAGGCCCCCTCTTCTATGGCTACACCTTC.

This clonotype was seen only a few times. V gene TRBV5-1 combines with J gene TRBJ2-1, with 11 bases fitting TRBD2. The V and J ends lost 0 bases and 7 bases, in that order; junction bases with no gene match: 12. CDR1 is SGHRS, CDR2 YFSETQ, per germline. This CDR3 comprises 18 residues. CDR3 sequence reads: CASSLAGGSGRAANEQFF. CDR3 bases: TGCGCCAGCAGCTTGGCCGGGGGTAGCGGGAGGGCCGCAAATGAGCAGTTCTTC.

The V gene is TRBV20-1, the J gene TRBJ1-4, with D perhaps matching TRBD1 (5 bases). V lost 3 bases, J lost 7 bases, and 12 bases lay in between. Per the germline V gene, CDR1 is DFQATT and CDR2 is SNEGSKA (reference sequence). CDR3 length equals 13 residues. CDR3 residues: CSARLGGSEKLFF. Here the CDR3 DNA reads TGCAGTGCTAGGTTGGGGGGGTCTGAAAAACTGTTTTTT.

This clonotype occurred many times. The CDR3: CASSPPTSNEQFF. The CDR3 DNA is TGTGCCAGCAGTCCCCCAACTAGCAATGAGCAGTTCTTC. V and J are TRBV27 and TRBJ2-1, with D possibly TRBD2 on 5 matching bases. The CDR3 contains 13 residues. CDR1 and CDR2 from the germline V gene are MNHEY and SMNVEV (reference sequence). The V gene lost 5 bases and the J gene lost 6 bases, with 11 bases spanning the gap.

This clonotype was recorded at least ten times. The chain employs TRBV7-9 and TRBJ2-1; D unresolved. V lost 4 bases to trimming and J lost 5 bases, with 6 bases between them. This CDR3 is 12 amino acids long. Germline V gene sequence: CDR1 SEHNR, CDR2 FQNEAQ (reference sequence). The CDR3 is CASSWTDNEQFF. The CDR3 nucleotides are TGTGCCAGCAGCTGGACCGACAATGAGCAGTTCTTC.

This clonotype was recorded at least ten times. The chain is built from TRBV7-3 and TRBJ2-3, with 9 bases identical to TRBD1. Germline V CDR1 and CDR2: SGHTA, FQGTGA. The CDR3 is made up of 15 amino acids. Trimming cost V 5 bases and J 0 bases; bases outside gene matches: 3. This CDR3 is CASSQGTGSTDTQYF. CDR3 nucleotide sequence: TGTGCCAGCAGCCAAGGGACAGGGAGCACAGATACGCAGTATTTT. Variable domain in full (rest from reference TRBV7-3 and TRBJ2-3): GAGVSQTPSNKVTEKGKYVELRCDPISGHTALYWYRQSLGQGPEFLIYFQGTGAADDSGLPNDRFFAVRPEGSVSTLKIQRTERGDSAVYLCASSQGTGSTDTQYFGPGTRLTVL.

This clonotype has at least ten counts. The V gene is TRBV7-6, the J gene TRBJ1-6; D perhaps matches TRBD1 (5 bases). The CDR3 runs 17 residues. In germline, CDR1 is SGHVS, CDR2 FNYEAQ. Trimming removed 4 bases from V and 5 bases from J, with 18 bases in between. The DNA of the CDR3 is TGTGCCAGCAGCTCCGCTGTGGGGGTCGCCCATAATTCACCCCTCCACTTT. Its protein product is CASSSAVGVAHNSPLHF.

Ten or more counts support this clonotype. The genes are TRBV7-9 and TRBJ2-6; the D gene is possibly TRBD1 (5 bases). The CDR3 is 16 residues long. V was cut by 5 bases and J by 0 bases, with 11 bases left in between. Germline CDR1 and CDR2: SEHNR and FQNEAQ (reference sequence). CDR3 in amino acids: CASSPQGDSGANVLTF. The CDR3 nucleotides read TGTGCCAGCAGCCCTCAGGGTGACTCTGGGGCCAACGTCCTGACTTTC.

This clonotype has a handful of counts. Here the CDR3 DNA reads TGTGCCAGCTCACCGGGACAGCGTAGCTCTGGAAACACCATATATTTT. Residues: CASSPGQRSSGNTIYF. The chain recombines TRBV18 with TRBJ1-3; 7 bases line up with TRBD1. Looked up from germline, CDR1 is KGHSH and CDR2 is LQKENI. CDR3 size: 16 residues. V gave up 3 bases and J gave up 0 bases; unmatched junction bases: 5.

The rearrangement joins TRBV18 to TRBJ2-3; D perhaps matches TRBD2 (5 bases). The CDR3 contains 16 residues. Germline CDR1 and CDR2: KGHSH and LQKENI. V dropped 5 bases and J dropped 4 bases, with 19 bases sitting between them. CDR3 sequence reads: CASSLPGSRRADTQYF. CDR3 in DNA: TGTGCCAGCTCATTACCGGGATCTCGTAGGGCAGATACGCAGTATTTT.

The chain has TRBV6-5 and TRBJ1-2; D unresolved. The CDR3 contains 12 residues. Germline CDR1 and CDR2: MNHEY and SVGAGI. V lost 7 bases to trimming and J lost 7 bases, with 13 bases between them. The CDR3 reads CASTYSEGGYTF. CDR3 in DNA: TGTGCCAGCACCTACTCGGAAGGTGGCTACACCTTC.

The V gene is TRBV30, the J gene TRBJ2-7, with D hard to call. The CDR3 has 16 residues. V lost 2 bases to trimming and J lost 12 bases, with 29 bases between them. Per the germline V gene, CDR1 is GTSNPN and CDR2 is SVGIG (reference sequence). The CDR3 DNA sequence: TGTGCCTGGAGTTATAAACAGACCCCTTCTACGAGCTGGCGGTACTTC. This gives the protein CAWSYKQTPSTSWRYF.

Many counts were recorded for this clonotype. The chain uses TRBV9 and TRBJ2-3; 7 positions agree with TRBD2. J was trimmed by 3 bases and V by 2 bases; bases with no gene match: 9. Germline CDR1 and CDR2: SGDLS and YYNGEE. CDR3 size: 16 residues. The CDR3 loop reads CASSVGGRGRTDTQYF. CDR3 DNA sequence: TGTGCCAGCAGCGTCGGCGGGAGAGGTCGGACAGATACGCAGTATTTT. Full variable domain (remainder filled in from reference TRBV9 and TRBJ2-3): DSGVTQTPKHLITATGQRVTLRCSPRSGDLSVYWYQQSLDQGLQFLIQYYNGEERAKGNILERFSAQQFPDLHSELNLSSLELGDSALYFCASSVGGRGRTDTQYFGPGTRLTVL.

The chain recombines TRBV5-1 with TRBJ2-2, with TRBD2 matching 14 bases. V was clipped by 2 bases and J by 4 bases; unmatched bases: 7. Looked up from germline, CDR1 is SGHRS and CDR2 is YFSETQ. This CDR3 is built from 18 residues. The CDR3 sequence is CASSFTTSGRASTGELFF. As DNA, the CDR3 is TGCGCCAGCAGCTTTACGACTAGCGGGAGGGCCAGCACCGGGGAGCTGTTTTTT.

This clonotype was seen repeatedly, ten times or more. CDR3 protein: CRGPGGAVGYTF. Written as DNA, the CDR3 is TGCAGGGGCCCGGGGGGGGCGGTTGGCTACACCTTC. The V gene is TRBV20-1, the J gene TRBJ1-2, with D tentatively TRBD1 (6 bases). CDR3 size: 12 residues. In germline, CDR1 is DFQATT, CDR2 SNEGSKA (reference sequence).

Many counts were recorded for this clonotype. The rearrangement links TRBV2 to TRBJ2-5; no definite D call. V was cut by 7 bases and J by 0 bases, with 9 bases left in between. Per the germline V gene, CDR1 is SNHLY and CDR2 is FYNNEI. CDR3 size: 13 residues. CDR3 nucleotides: TGTGCCAGCAAAAAGGAGTACCAAGAGACCCAGTACTTC. Translation gives CASKKEYQETQYF.

This clonotype has a count of ten or more. V and J are TRBV7-9 and TRBJ1-2, with a tentative D call TRBD1 (6 bases). The germline gives CDR1 SEHNR, CDR2 FQNEAQ (reference sequence). CDR3 length: 15 residues. Trimming removed 0 bases from V and 4 bases from J, with 12 bases in between. CDR3 loop: CASSLATGSGYGYTF. CDR3 nucleotides: TGTGCCAGCAGCTTAGCGACAGGCTCCGGCTATGGCTACACCTTC.

This clonotype was detected ten times or more. The chain uses TRBV7-2 and TRBJ2-2; D is uncertain. Germline CDR1 reads SGHTA; CDR2 reads FQGNSA. V lost 5 bases, J lost 3 bases, and 4 bases lay in between. The CDR3 is made up of 12 amino acids. This CDR3 is CASSPDTGELFF. Here the CDR3 DNA reads TGTGCCAGCAGCCCGGACACCGGGGAGCTGTTTTTT.